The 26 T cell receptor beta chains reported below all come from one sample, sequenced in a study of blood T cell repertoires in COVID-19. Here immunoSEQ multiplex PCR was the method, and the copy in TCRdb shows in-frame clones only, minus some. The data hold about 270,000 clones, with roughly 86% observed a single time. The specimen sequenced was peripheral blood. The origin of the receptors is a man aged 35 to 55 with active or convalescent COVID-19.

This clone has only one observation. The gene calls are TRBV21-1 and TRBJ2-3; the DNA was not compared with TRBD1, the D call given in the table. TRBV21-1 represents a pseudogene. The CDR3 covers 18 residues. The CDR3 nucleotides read TGTGCCAGCAGCAAATTGATCCGACAGGGGGCAAGCACAGATACGCAGTATTTT. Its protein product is CASSKLIRQGASTDTQYF.

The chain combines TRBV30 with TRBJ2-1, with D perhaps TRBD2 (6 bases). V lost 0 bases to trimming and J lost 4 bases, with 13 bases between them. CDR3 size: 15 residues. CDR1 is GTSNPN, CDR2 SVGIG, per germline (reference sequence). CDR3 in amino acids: CAWSVRAGIYNEQFF. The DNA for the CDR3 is TGTGCCTGGAGTGTACGGGCGGGGATTTACAATGAGCAGTTCTTC.

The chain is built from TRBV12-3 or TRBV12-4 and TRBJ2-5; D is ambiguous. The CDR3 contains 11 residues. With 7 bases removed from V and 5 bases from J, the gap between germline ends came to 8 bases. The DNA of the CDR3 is TGTGCCAGCACCCGGCGGGAGACCCAGTACTTC. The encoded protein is CASTRRETQYF.

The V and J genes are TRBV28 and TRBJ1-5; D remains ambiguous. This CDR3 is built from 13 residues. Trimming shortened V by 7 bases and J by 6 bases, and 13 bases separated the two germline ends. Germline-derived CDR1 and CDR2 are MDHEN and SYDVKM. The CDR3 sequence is CASNGRLGQPQHF. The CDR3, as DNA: TGTGCCAGCAATGGCAGGTTGGGTCAGCCCCAGCATTTT. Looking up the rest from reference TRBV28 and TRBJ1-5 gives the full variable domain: DVKVTQSSRYLVKRTGEKVFLECVQDMDHENMFWYRQDPGLGLRLIYFSYDVKMKEKGDIPEGYSVSREKKERFSLILESASTNQTSMYLCASNGRLGQPQHFGDGTRLSIL.

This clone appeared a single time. In nucleotides, the CDR3 is TGTGCCAGCAGCCCAGACAGGCGTATGAACACTGAAGCTTTCTTT. Translation: CASSPDRRMNTEAFF. The V call is TRBV11-1, the J call TRBJ1-1; possibly TRBD1 for D (6 bases). Germline loops: CDR1 SGHAT, CDR2 FQDESV (reference sequence). This CDR3 has 15 residues. Trimming stripped 5 bases from V and 0 bases from J, with 13 bases between.

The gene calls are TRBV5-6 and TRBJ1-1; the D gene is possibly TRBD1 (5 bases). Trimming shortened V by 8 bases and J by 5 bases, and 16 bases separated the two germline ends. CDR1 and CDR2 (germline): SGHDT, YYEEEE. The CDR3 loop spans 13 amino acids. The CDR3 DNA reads TGTGCCAGTAGTGAGCAGGGTGGAACTGAAGCTTTCTTT. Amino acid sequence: CASSEQGGTEAFF.

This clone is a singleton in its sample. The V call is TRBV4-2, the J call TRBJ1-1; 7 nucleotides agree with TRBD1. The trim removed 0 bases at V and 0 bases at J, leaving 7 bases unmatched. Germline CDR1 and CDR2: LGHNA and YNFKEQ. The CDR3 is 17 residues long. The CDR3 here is CASSQDPLTGLNTEAFF. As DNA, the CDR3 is TGTGCCAGCAGCCAAGATCCTCTGACAGGGTTGAACACTGAAGCTTTCTTT.

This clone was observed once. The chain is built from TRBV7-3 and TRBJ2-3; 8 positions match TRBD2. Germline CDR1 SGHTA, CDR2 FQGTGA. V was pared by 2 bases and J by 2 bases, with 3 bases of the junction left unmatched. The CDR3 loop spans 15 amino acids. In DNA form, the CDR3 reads TGTGCCAGCAGCTTAGCGGGAGGAACCACAGATACGCAGTATTTT. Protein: CASSLAGGTTDTQYF.

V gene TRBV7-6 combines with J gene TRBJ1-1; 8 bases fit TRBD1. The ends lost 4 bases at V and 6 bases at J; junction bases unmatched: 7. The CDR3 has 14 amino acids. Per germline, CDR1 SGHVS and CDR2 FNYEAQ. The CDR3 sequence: CASSSGGYPPEAFF. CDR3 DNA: TGTGCCAGCAGCTCAGGGGGCTACCCCCCTGAAGCTTTCTTT. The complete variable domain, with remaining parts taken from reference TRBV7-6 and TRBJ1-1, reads GAGVSQSPRYKVTKRGQDVALRCDPISGHVSLYWYRQALGQGPEFLTYFNYEAQQDKSGLPNDRFSAERPEGSISTLTIQRTEQRDSAMYRCASSSGGYPPEAFFGQGTRLTVV.

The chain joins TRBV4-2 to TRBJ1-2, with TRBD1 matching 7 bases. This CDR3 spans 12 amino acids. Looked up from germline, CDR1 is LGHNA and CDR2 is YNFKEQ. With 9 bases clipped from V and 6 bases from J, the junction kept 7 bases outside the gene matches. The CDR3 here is CARVGTADGYTF. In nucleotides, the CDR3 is TGTGCCAGAGTCGGGACAGCAGATGGCTACACCTTC.

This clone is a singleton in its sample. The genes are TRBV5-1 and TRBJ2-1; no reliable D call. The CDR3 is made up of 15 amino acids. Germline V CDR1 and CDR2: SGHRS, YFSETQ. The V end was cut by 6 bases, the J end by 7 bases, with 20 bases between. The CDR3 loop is CASTSRGSFGNEQFF. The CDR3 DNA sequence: TGCGCCAGCACCTCCAGAGGTAGCTTTGGGAATGAGCAGTTCTTC.

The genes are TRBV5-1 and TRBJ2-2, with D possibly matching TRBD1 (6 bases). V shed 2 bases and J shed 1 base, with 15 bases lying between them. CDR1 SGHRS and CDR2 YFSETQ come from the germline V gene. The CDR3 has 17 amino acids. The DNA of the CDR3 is TGCGCCAGCAGCTTAAATGCACCAGGGGTGAACACCGGGGAGCTGTTTTTT. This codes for CASSLNAPGVNTGELFF. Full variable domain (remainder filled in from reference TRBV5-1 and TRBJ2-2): KAGVTQTPRYLIKTRGQQVTLSCSPISGHRSVSWYQQTPGQGLQFLFEYFSETQRNKGNFPGRFSGRQFSNSRSEMNVSTLELGDSALYLCASSLNAPGVNTGELFFGEGSRLTVL.

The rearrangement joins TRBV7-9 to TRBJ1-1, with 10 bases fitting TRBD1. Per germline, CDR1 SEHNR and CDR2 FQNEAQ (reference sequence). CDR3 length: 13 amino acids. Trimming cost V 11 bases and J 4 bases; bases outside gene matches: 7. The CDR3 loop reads CAGGQGRITEAFF. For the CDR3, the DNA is TGTGCCGGGGGACAGGGGCGCATCACTGAAGCTTTCTTT.

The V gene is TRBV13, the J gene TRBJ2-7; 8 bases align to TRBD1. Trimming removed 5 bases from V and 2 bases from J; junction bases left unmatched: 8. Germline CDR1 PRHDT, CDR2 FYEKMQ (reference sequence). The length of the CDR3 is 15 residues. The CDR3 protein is CASSRQGMLPYEQYF. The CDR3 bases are TGTGCCAGCAGCCGACAGGGGATGTTACCCTACGAGCAGTACTTC. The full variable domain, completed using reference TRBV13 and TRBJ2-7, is AAGVIQSPRHLIKEKRETATLKCYPIPRHDTVYWYQQGPGQDPQFLISFYEKMQSDKGSIPDRFSAQQFSDYHSELNMSSLELGDSALYFCASSRQGMLPYEQYFGPGTRLTVT.

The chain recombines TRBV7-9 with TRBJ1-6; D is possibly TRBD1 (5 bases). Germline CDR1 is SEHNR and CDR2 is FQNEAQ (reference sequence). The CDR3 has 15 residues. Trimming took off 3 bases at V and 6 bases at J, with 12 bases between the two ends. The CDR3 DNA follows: TGTGCCAGCAGCTTTAAAGGGGTCCCTAATTCACCCCTCCACTTT. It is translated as CASSFKGVPNSPLHF.

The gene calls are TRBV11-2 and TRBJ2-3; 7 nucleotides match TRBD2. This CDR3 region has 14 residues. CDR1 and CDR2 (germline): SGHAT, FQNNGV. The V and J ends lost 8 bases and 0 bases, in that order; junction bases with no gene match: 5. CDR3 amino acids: CASSPGRSTDTQYF. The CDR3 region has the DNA TGTGCCAGCTCCCCCGGGAGGAGCACAGATACGCAGTATTTT.

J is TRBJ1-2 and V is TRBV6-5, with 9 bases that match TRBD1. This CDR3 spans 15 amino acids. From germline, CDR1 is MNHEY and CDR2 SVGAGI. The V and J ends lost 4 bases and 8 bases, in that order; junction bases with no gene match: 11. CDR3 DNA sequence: TGTGCCAGCAGTTCGGACAGGGGAAGCTTGCGCGGCTACACCTTC. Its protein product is CASSSDRGSLRGYTF.

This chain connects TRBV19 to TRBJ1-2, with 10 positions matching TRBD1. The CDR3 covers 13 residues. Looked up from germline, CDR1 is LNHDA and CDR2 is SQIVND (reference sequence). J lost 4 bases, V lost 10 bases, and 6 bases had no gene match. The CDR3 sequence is CATGGQGGYGYTF. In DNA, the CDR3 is TGTGCCACAGGCGGACAGGGGGGCTATGGCTACACCTTC. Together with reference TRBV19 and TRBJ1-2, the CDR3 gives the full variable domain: DGGITQSPKYLFRKEGQNVTLSCEQNLNHDAMYWYRQDPGQGLRLIYYSQIVNDFQKGDIAEGYSVSREKKESFPLTVTSAQKNPTAFYLCATGGQGGYGYTFGSGTRLTVV.

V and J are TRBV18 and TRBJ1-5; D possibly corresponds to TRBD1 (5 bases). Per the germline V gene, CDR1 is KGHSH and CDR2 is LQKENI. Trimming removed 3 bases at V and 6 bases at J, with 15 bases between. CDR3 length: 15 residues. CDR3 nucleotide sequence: TGTGCCAGCTCACCTGGGGATGCAGGGTCTCAGCCCCAGCATTTT. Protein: CASSPGDAGSQPQHF.

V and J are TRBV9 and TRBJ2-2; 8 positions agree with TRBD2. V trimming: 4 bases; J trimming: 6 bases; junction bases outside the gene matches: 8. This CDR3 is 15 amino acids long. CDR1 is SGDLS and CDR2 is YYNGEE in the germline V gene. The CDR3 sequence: CASSPRGLAAGELFF. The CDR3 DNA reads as TGTGCCAGCAGCCCCAGAGGACTAGCTGCCGGGGAGCTGTTTTTT.

The DNA of the CDR3 is TGTGCCAGCAGCTTAACCAAGGGGCCGAACACCGGGGAGCTGTTTTTT. This gives the protein CASSLTKGPNTGELFF. V is TRBV7-3 and J is TRBJ2-2, with D possibly being TRBD1 (5 bases). CDR3 length: 16 amino acids. CDR1 is SGHTA, CDR2 FQGTGA, per germline. V was trimmed by 0 bases and J by 0 bases, leaving 8 bases between them.

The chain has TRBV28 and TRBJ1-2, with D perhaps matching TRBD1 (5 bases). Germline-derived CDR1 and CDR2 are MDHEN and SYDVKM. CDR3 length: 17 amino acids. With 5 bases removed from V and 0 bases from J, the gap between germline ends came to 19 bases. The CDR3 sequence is CASSPGGWTSSNYGYTF. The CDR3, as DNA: TGTGCCAGCAGTCCCGGGGGGTGGACTTCTTCTAACTATGGCTACACCTTC.

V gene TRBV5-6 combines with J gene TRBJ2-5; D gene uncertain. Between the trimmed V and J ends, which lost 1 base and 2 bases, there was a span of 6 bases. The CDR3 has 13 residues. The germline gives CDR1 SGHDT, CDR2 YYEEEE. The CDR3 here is CASSLRVQETQYF. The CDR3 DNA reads TGTGCCAGCAGCTTGCGGGTACAAGAGACCCAGTACTTC. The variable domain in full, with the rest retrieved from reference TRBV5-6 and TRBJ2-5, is DAGVTQSPTHLIKTRGQQVTLRCSPKSGHDTVSWYQQALGQGPQFIFQYYEEEERQRGNFPDRFSGHQFPNYSSELNVNALLLGDSALYLCASSLRVQETQYFGPGTRLLVL.

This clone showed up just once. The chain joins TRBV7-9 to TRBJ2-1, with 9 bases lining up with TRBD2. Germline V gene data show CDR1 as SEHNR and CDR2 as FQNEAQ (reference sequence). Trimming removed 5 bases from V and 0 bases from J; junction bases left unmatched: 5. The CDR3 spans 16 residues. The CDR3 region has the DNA TGTGCCAGCAGCACGAGTAGCGGGAGCTCCTACAATGAGCAGTTCTTC. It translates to CASSTSSGSSYNEQFF.

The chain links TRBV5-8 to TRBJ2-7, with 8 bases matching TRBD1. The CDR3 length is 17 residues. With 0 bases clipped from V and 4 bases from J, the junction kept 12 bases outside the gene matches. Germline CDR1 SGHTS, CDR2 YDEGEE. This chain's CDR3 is CASSLVFSGQGLYEQYF. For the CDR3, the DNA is TGTGCCAGCAGCTTGGTGTTCTCCGGACAGGGACTGTACGAGCAGTACTTC.

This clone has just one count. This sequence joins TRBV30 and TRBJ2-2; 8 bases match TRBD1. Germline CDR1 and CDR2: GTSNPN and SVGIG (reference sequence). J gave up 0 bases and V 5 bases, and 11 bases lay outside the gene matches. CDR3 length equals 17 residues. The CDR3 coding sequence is TGTGCCTGGGGCCTTTGGACAGGGCCCGCGAACACCGGGGAGCTGTTTTTT. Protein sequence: CAWGLWTGPANTGELFF.